Listed below are T cell receptor beta chains from one sample, sequenced in a study of beta chain features in type 1 diabetes. Assay: immunoSEQ multiplex PCR; the TCRdb copy retains only in-frame clones and omits some. The sample contains 810,000 or so clones, 15% to 20% of which appear only once. The specimen sequenced was naive CD4+ T cells from blood. These receptors all stem from a woman aged 18-35 years in good health. The CDR3 runs from the conserved cysteine through the conserved F or W. The order of the fields is clone size, D gene, J gene, V gene, CDR3 DNA, CDR3 protein. D genes are given only for firm matches. Clone size, where shown, is once, few, many, or a class for clones that have expanded.

few | TRBD1 | TRBJ1-5 | TRBV7-2 | TGTGCCAGCAGCCCCGGCACCAATTACAGGGGATACCAGCCCCAGCATTTT | CASSPGTNYRGYQPQHF
few | - | TRBJ2-7 | TRBV7-6 | TGTGCCAGCAGCCTTCGGGGCGGAGCCCTATACGAGCAGTACTTC | CASSLRGGALYEQYF
few | TRBD2 | TRBJ2-1 | TRBV7-2 | TGTGCCAGCAGTTCCCGAGGACTAGCGGGCTCCTACAATGAGCAGTTCTTC | CASSSRGLAGSYNEQFF
- | - | TRBJ2-7 | TRBV20-1 | TGCAGTGCTAGACAGGGCGGCGAGCAGTACTTC | CSARQGGEQYF
- | TRBD1 | TRBJ2-7 | TRBV5-1 | TGCGCCAGCAGATTAGACAGGGTGGATCGCGAGCAGTACTTC | CASRLDRVDREQYF
few | - | TRBJ2-2 | TRBV11-3 | TGTGCCAGCAGTTCCAGGGGCACGAACACCGGGGAGCTGTTTTTT | CASSSRGTNTGELFF
few | TRBD1 | TRBJ2-7 | TRBV2 | TGTGCCAGCAGAGACGACAGGGGCTCGAACGAGCAGTACTTC | CASRDDRGSNEQYF
- | - | TRBJ1-2 | TRBV28 | TGTGCCAGCAGTTTATCAACCTATGGCTACACCTTC | CASSLSTYGYTF
few | - | TRBJ2-2 | TRBV7-2 | TGTGCCAGCAGCGCCACTAGGAAGACCGGGGAGCTGTTTTTT | CASSATRKTGELFF
- | - | TRBJ1-4 | TRBV7-2 | TGTGCCAGCAGCCTCCGAGCATCGACCGAAAAACTGTTTTTT | CASSLRASTEKLFF
few | TRBD2 | TRBJ2-1 | TRBV7-2 | TGTGCCAGCAGCTTGACCGGGACTAACTACAATGAGCAGTTCTTC | CASSLTGTNYNEQFF
few | - | TRBJ2-7 | TRBV10-3 | TGTGCCATCACCAGCCGGGTGGAGTACGAGCAGTACTTC | CAITSRVEYEQYF
- | - | TRBJ1-2 | TRBV2 | TGTGCCGTACGCCAGGGGCTGGCCTATGGCTACACCTTC | CAVRQGLAYGYTF
few | TRBD2 | TRBJ2-1 | TRBV10-3 | TGTGCCATCAGAACGGGGGGGCGTTACAATGAGCAGTTCTTC | CAIRTGGRYNEQFF
- | - | TRBJ1-2 | TRBV10-3 | TGTGCCATCAGTGATGGGGTTCTTGTGAGACGGGGTTACTATGGCTACACCTTC | CAISDGVLVRRGYYGYTF
- | - | TRBJ1-5 | TRBV27 | TGTGCCAGCAGTTTAGAGGGACGTTATAGCAATCAGCCCCAGCATTTT | CASSLEGRYSNQPQHF
- | TRBD2 | TRBJ2-1 | TRBV7-2 | TGTGCCAGCAGCACCCTAGCGGGAGGGCCGGATGAGCAGTTCTTC | CASSTLAGGPDEQFF
few | TRBD2 | TRBJ2-1 | TRBV18 | TGTGCCAGCTTTCAAATAGCGGGAGACAATGAGCAGTTCTTC | CASFQIAGDNEQFF
- | TRBD2 | TRBJ2-4 | TRBV25-1 | TGTGCCAGCGCACCTTTGACTAGCGGGAGTATGAAGAACATTCAGTACTTC | CASAPLTSGSMKNIQYF
many | TRBD2 | TRBJ2-7 | TRBV10-3 | TGTGCCCCCTCGGGACTAGCGGTCTACGAGCAGTACTTC | CAPSGLAVYEQYF
few | TRBD2 | TRBJ2-1 | TRBV19 | TGTGCCAGTAGTATTAGAACTCTTACTAGCGGGAGAAGGGGCAATGAGCAGTTCTTC | CASSIRTLTSGRRGNEQFF
- | - | TRBJ2-2 | TRBV4-3 | TGCGCCAGCAGCCAATCTAGGCCGACCGGGGAGCTGTTTTTT | CASSQSRPTGELFF
few | TRBD1 | TRBJ1-1 | TRBV19 | TGTGCCAGTAGTATTCCGGGACAGCTTGAAGCTTTCTTT | CASSIPGQLEAFF
- | - | TRBJ2-7 | TRBV5-1 | TGCGCCAGCAGCTTGAGGTTTAACGGGAGAAATGGCGAGCAGTACTTC | CASSLRFNGRNGEQYF
few | TRBD1 | TRBJ2-4 | TRBV7-2 | TGTGCCAGCAGCAGAACGGGACAGAGTACACTAGCCAAAAACATTCAGTACTTC | CASSRTGQSTLAKNIQYF
- | - | TRBJ2-4 | TRBV28 | TGTGCCAGCAGTGCGGGCGCACTAGCCAAAAACATTCAGTACTTC | CASSAGALAKNIQYF
few | - | TRBJ1-3 | TRBV2 | TGTGCCGGCTCCGGGGCCAGAAGCTCTGGAAACACCATATATTTT | CAGSGARSSGNTIYF
few | - | TRBJ1-1 | TRBV7-2 | TGTGCCAGCAGCTTAGGCCCCCAGGGGAACACTGAAGCTTTCTTT | CASSLGPQGNTEAFF
few | - | TRBJ1-6 | TRBV15 | TGTGCCACCAGCAGAGATCTGGAAAGGAGTTCACCCCTCCACTTT | CATSRDLERSSPLHF
few | - | TRBJ1-5 | TRBV10-3 | TGTGCCATCAGTGAGTTCGGGGCCGATAGCAATCAGCCCCAGCATTTT | CAISEFGADSNQPQHF
few | TRBD1 | TRBJ2-2 | TRBV7-3 | TGTGCCAGCAGCTCGAGACAGGGGGTGGCCGGGGAGCTGTTTTTT | CASSSRQGVAGELFF
- | - | TRBJ2-7 | TRBV4-3 | TGCGCCAGCAGCCAAGAGAGAGGGGACGAGCAGTACTTC | CASSQERGDEQYF
- | TRBD1 | TRBJ2-7 | TRBV29-1 | TGCAGCGTGGGACAGGGAACCCTACCGGGTTACGAGCAGTACTTC | CSVGQGTLPGYEQYF
- | TRBD1 | TRBJ1-4 | TRBV14 | TGTGCCAGCAGCCCCGGGACAGCGGGGCTGTTTTTT | CASSPGTAGLFF
few | TRBD2 | TRBJ2-1 | TRBV28 | TGTGCCAGCAGTCTTGGGACTAGCGGGAGGGTCTACAATGAGCAGTTCTTC | CASSLGTSGRVYNEQFF
- | TRBD2 | TRBJ2-1 | TRBV19 | TGTGCCAGTAGTATCGGGACTAGCGGGAGGATCAATGAGCAGTTCTTC | CASSIGTSGRINEQFF
- | - | TRBJ2-1 | TRBV4-3 | TGCGCCAGCAGCCAAGAACTTTGGGGCTCCTACAATGAGCAGTTCTTC | CASSQELWGSYNEQFF
- | TRBD2 | TRBJ2-1 | TRBV9 | TGTGCCAGCAGCGTAGGTCTAGCGGATTACAATGAGCAGTTCTTC | CASSVGLADYNEQFF
few | TRBD1 | TRBJ2-7 | TRBV27 | TGTGCCAGCAGTACCTCCCCGGGACAGTACTACGAGCAGTACTTC | CASSTSPGQYYEQYF
- | - | TRBJ1-5 | TRBV27 | TGTGCCAGCACAACAGGGTCTAATCAGCCCCAGCATTTT | CASTTGSNQPQHF
- | TRBD1 | TRBJ2-3 | TRBV19 | TGTGCCAGTAGTCCCAGGGGAACAGGGGTGACAGATACGCAGTATTTT | CASSPRGTGVTDTQYF
- | - | TRBJ1-5 | TRBV6-5 | TGTGCCAGCAGCGCTGCTGGGATGCAGCCCCAGCATTTT | CASSAAGMQPQHF
- | TRBD2 | TRBJ2-1 | TRBV10-3 | TGTGCCATCAGTGGGGCTAGCGGGAACAATGAGCAGTTCTTC | CAISGASGNNEQFF
- | - | TRBJ2-7 | TRBV2 | TGTGCCAGCAGGCCCGGGACATTCGTGCAGTACTTC | CASRPGTFVQYF
few | - | TRBJ1-5 | TRBV19 | TGTGCCAGTAGTATAGCCCAGGGCGATCAGCCCCAGCATTTT | CASSIAQGDQPQHF
few | TRBD2 | TRBJ2-1 | TRBV9 | TGTGCCAGCAGCGAACCTAGCGGGAGGGCCTTTGGCCATGAGCAGTTCTTC | CASSEPSGRAFGHEQFF
- | TRBD1 | TRBJ2-5 | TRBV28 | TGTGCCACCTCTTCCCCGGGACAGGAAGAGACCCAGTACTTC | CATSSPGQEETQYF
few | - | TRBJ2-7 | TRBV7-8 | TGTGCCAGCAGCTTTCGTGCCCACGGTCCCTACGAGCAGTACTTC | CASSFRAHGPYEQYF
few | TRBD1 | TRBJ2-1 | TRBV18 | TGTGCCAGCTCACCTACACGGACAGGATCCTACAATGAGCAGTTCTTC | CASSPTRTGSYNEQFF
- | TRBD1 | TRBJ2-7 | TRBV6-1 | TGTGCCGGGGGGACAGGGGAGTCTTACGAGCAGTACTTC | CAGGTGESYEQYF
- | - | TRBJ2-5 | TRBV6-1 | TGTGCCAGCAGTGGGAATAGAGCGCAAGAGACCCAGTACTTC | CASSGNRAQETQYF